One and the same sample provided the 17 T cell receptor beta chains below, sequenced in a study of T cell responses to AZD1222 COVID-19 vaccine. Profiling relied on immunoSEQ multiplex PCR, and the TCRdb table lists in-frame clones only, not all of them. The sample shows over 150,000 clones, 80% to 95% of them seen only once. The material sequenced was peripheral blood, taken 28 days after the second AZD1222 dose. The receptors here all came from an adult who received the AZD1222 COVID-19 vaccine.

The V gene is TRBV28, the J gene TRBJ2-5; D might be TRBD1 (6 bases). Germline V lookup: CDR1 MDHEN, CDR2 SYDVKM. V shed 7 bases and J shed 5 bases, with 17 bases lying between them. The CDR3 spans 14 residues. CDR3 sequence (DNA): TGTGCCAGCAAGGAGGTACAGGGCAGGGAGACCCAGTACTTC. This codes for CASKEVQGRETQYF.

This clone has only a few counts. V and J are TRBV6-5 and TRBJ1-3, with 12 bases matching TRBD1. Losses at the gene ends were 4 bases for V and 7 bases for J; bases not matched to a gene: 8. This CDR3 region has 16 residues. The germline V gene has CDR1 MNHEY and CDR2 SVGAGI. The CDR3 is CASSSRGQGAYNTIYF. CDR3 DNA sequence: TGTGCCAGCAGTTCCAGGGGACAGGGGGCCTATAACACCATATATTTT.

This chain joins TRBV10-1 and TRBJ2-3; D unresolved. The V end was cut by 7 bases, the J end by 6 bases, with 14 bases between. The CDR3 spans 13 residues. Germline V gene sequence: CDR1 WNHNN, CDR2 SYGVQD (reference sequence). The CDR3 reads CASNTGLSDTQYF. In nucleotides, the CDR3 is TGCGCCAGCAATACCGGGCTTTCGGATACGCAGTATTTT.

In regard to this clone: A read error may account for a junction end that differs from germline. The same CDR3 can be traced to other DNA sequences in this sample. V and J are TRBV5-1 and TRBJ1-1; D gene unclear. CDR1 is SGHRS, CDR2 YFSETQ, per germline. The CDR3 runs to 11 residues. CDR3 region: CASSLGTEAFF. The DNA for the CDR3 is TGCGCCAGCAGTTTGGGGACTGAAGCTTTCTTT. The whole variable domain, remainder taken from reference TRBV5-1 and TRBJ1-1, is KAGVTQTPRYLIKTRGQQVTLSCSPISGHRSVSWYQQTPGQGLQFLFEYFSETQRNKGNFPGRFSGRQFSNSRSEMNVSTLELGDSALYLCASSLGTEAFFGQGTRLTVV.

V is TRBV20-1 and J is TRBJ1-4; D might be TRBD1 (6 bases). The germline V gene encodes CDR1 DFQATT and CDR2 SNEGSKA (reference sequence). Trimming removed 3 bases at V and 0 bases at J, with 14 bases between. CDR3 size: 16 residues. CDR3 protein: CSASKTGSATNEKLFF. Here the CDR3 DNA reads TGCAGTGCTAGTAAAACAGGGAGCGCAACTAATGAAAAACTGTTTTTT.

J is TRBJ2-7 and V is TRBV5-4, with TRBD2 matching over 15 bases. Germline V gene sequence: CDR1 SGHNT, CDR2 YYREEE (reference sequence). The CDR3 has 17 residues. The ends lost 3 bases at V and 0 bases at J; junction bases unmatched: 4. CDR3 sequence reads: CASSSGLAGGPSYEQYF. CDR3 bases: TGTGCCAGCAGCTCGGGACTAGCGGGAGGCCCCTCCTACGAGCAGTACTTC.

This chain joins TRBV10-3 and TRBJ2-2, with D perhaps matching TRBD1 (5 bases). Germline-derived CDR1 and CDR2 are ENHRY and SYGVKD. The CDR3 runs 11 residues. Between the trimmed V and J ends, which lost 8 bases and 7 bases, there was a span of 8 bases. The CDR3 spells CAIQGFGELFF. In DNA form, the CDR3 reads TGTGCCATCCAGGGTTTCGGGGAGCTGTTTTTT.

V usage is TRBV4-1 and J usage is TRBJ1-6, with D possibly matching TRBD1 (5 bases). This CDR3 spans 14 amino acids. CDR1 is MGHRA and CDR2 is YSYEKL in the germline V gene. Trimming took 2 bases from V and 5 from J, leaving 7 bases between them. In nucleotides, the CDR3 is TGCGCCAGCAGCCAACAGGGCGATAATTCACCCCTCCACTTT. This translates into CASSQQGDNSPLHF.

This clone is a singleton in its sample. The chain carries TRBV5-1 and TRBJ2-3; TRBD2 matches 10 bases. The CDR3 has 15 amino acids. Looked up from germline, CDR1 is SGHRS and CDR2 is YFSETQ. Trimming at V came to 7 bases and at J to 5 bases, leaving 10 bases not matched to a gene. The CDR3, as DNA: TGCGCCAGCTCCAGAGCGGGAGGGCCTCAAGATACGCAGTATTTT. Translated, it gives CASSRAGGPQDTQYF. The whole variable domain, filled in from reference TRBV5-1 and TRBJ2-3, reads KAGVTQTPRYLIKTRGQQVTLSCSPISGHRSVSWYQQTPGQGLQFLFEYFSETQRNKGNFPGRFSGRQFSNSRSEMNVSTLELGDSALYLCASSRAGGPQDTQYFGPGTRLTVL.

The gene calls are TRBV5-6 and TRBJ1-1; D not resolved. From germline, CDR1 is SGHDT and CDR2 YYEEEE. V lost 4 bases and J 2 bases, leaving 3 bases between the germline ends. The CDR3 is 11 residues long. The CDR3 sequence is CASSGNTEAFF. CDR3 DNA: TGTGCCAGCAGCGGAAACACTGAAGCTTTCTTT.

The chain has TRBV4-1 and TRBJ1-4; D call uncertain. The CDR3 is made up of 13 amino acids. The V end was cut by 2 bases, the J end by 3 bases, with 4 bases between. Germline V gene data show CDR1 as MGHRA and CDR2 as YSYEKL. The CDR3 reads CASSQFSNEKLFF. The CDR3, as DNA: TGCGCCAGCAGCCAATTTTCTAATGAAAAACTGTTTTTT.

The chain links TRBV12-3 or TRBV12-4 to TRBJ1-5; no clear D. This CDR3 has 12 residues. V shed 2 bases and J shed 6 bases, with 5 bases lying between them. CDR3 in DNA: TGTGCCAGCAGTTTATTGGGTCAGCCCCAGCATTTT. Translation gives CASSLLGQPQHF.

Note on this clone: One end of the junction varies from germline; a read error may be responsible. The chain employs TRBV6-5 and TRBJ2-7; D unresolved. Per germline, CDR1 MNHEY and CDR2 SVGAGI. This CDR3 is built from 11 residues. This CDR3 reads CASSYSDEQYF. The CDR3 DNA sequence: TGTGCCAGCAGTTACTCCGACGAGCAGTACTTC.

The chain carries TRBV28 and TRBJ2-7; D call uncertain. Trimming stripped 4 bases from V and 3 bases from J, with 13 bases between. The CDR3 is 14 residues long. The germline gives CDR1 MDHEN, CDR2 SYDVKM. DNA for the CDR3: TGTGCCAGCAGTTCAGGCTCCCTGAACTACGAGCAGTACTTC. Protein product: CASSSGSLNYEQYF. Full variable domain (outside the CDR3, taken from reference TRBV28 and TRBJ2-7): DVKVTQSSRYLVKRTGEKVFLECVQDMDHENMFWYRQDPGLGLRLIYFSYDVKMKEKGDIPEGYSVSREKKERFSLILESASTNQTSMYLCASSSGSLNYEQYFGPGTRLTVT.

The rearrangement links TRBV5-1 to TRBJ2-7, with D unresolved. The CDR3 is 11 residues long. CDR1 is SGHRS, CDR2 YFSETQ, per germline. V was trimmed by 0 bases and J by 6 bases, leaving 4 bases between them. This CDR3 is CASSLAGEQYF. The DNA for the CDR3 is TGCGCCAGCAGCTTGGCGGGCGAGCAGTACTTC.

The chain combines TRBV25-1 with TRBJ1-1, with 8 bases identical to TRBD1. Trimming took 4 bases from V and 4 from J; bases not matched to a gene: 2. Looked up from germline, CDR1 is MGHDK and CDR2 is SYGVNS. CDR3 length: 13 residues. The CDR3 region is CASSGTGTTEAFF. For the CDR3, the DNA is TGTGCCAGCAGTGGGACAGGGACCACTGAAGCTTTCTTT.

The J gene is TRBJ1-1, the V gene TRBV5-1, with a tentative D call TRBD1 (5 bases). The CDR3 runs to 14 residues. The germline CDR1 and CDR2 sequences are SGHRS and YFSETQ. The germline V and J ends were trimmed by 3 bases and 8 bases, with 17 bases remaining between them. Here the CDR3 reads CASSSATGGTEAFF. In DNA form, the CDR3 reads TGCGCCAGCAGCTCGGCAACTGGGGGAACCGAAGCTTTCTTT.